These 12 T cell receptor beta chains were all obtained from the same sample, sequenced in a study of T-cell memory formation after mild COVID-19. TCRdb independently ran MiXCR on the 5' RACE reads; one entry per CDR3 protein. Here the sample spans 35,000 to 50,000 distinct CDR3 sequences, approximately 9.6% being singletons. Sample: PBMCs or a T cell subset sorted from them (not recorded which). The receptors were gathered from an adult woman who had mild COVID-19 (a few samples of this study predate the infection). Cell type and time point are not known.

This clonotype was observed a handful of times. The V call is TRBV6-5, the J call TRBJ2-7; 12 nucleotides align to TRBD1. V gave up 6 bases and J gave up 2 bases; unmatched junction bases: 8. Per germline, CDR1 MNHEY and CDR2 SVGAGI. There are 16 residues in the CDR3. Written as DNA, the CDR3 is TGTGCCAGCAGGGGACAGGGGGCGAATCGGGCCTACGAGCAGTACTTC. Its protein is CASRGQGANRAYEQYF.

The chain is built from TRBV3-1 and TRBJ1-1; D remains unclear. Germline CDR1 is LGHDT and CDR2 is YNNKEL (reference sequence). Trimming shortened V by 3 bases and J by 5 bases, and 10 bases separated the two germline ends. CDR3 size: 13 residues. The CDR3 bases are TGTGCCAGCAGCCAGCCCCAAGGGACTGAAGCTTTCTTT. Translated: CASSQPQGTEAFF.

By share, this clonotype counts as large. The chain carries TRBV6-1 and TRBJ2-7; D not resolved. CDR3 length: 16 residues. Germline V gene data show CDR1 as MNHNS and CDR2 as SASEGT. The ends were cut back, 0 bases at V and 4 bases at J, with 16 bases in the middle. The CDR3 region is CASSEAPPPLGYEQYF. The CDR3 DNA is TGTGCCAGCAGTGAAGCTCCCCCGCCTCTCGGTTACGAGCAGTACTTC.

Worth noting for this clonotype: This sequence may be a read error, since a much larger clone differs from it by one base. This rearrangement joins TRBV6-2 or TRBV6-3 to TRBJ2-2; maybe TRBD2 (7 bases). CDR3 size: 18 residues. V gave up 6 bases and J gave up 7 bases, with 27 bases separating them. From germline, CDR1 is MNHEY and CDR2 SVGEGT. CDR3: CASRQGLSGGLKNGELFF. The CDR3 DNA reads as TGTGCCAGCAGGCAAGGACTATCGGGGGGCCTCAAGAACGGGGAGCTGTTTTTT.

This clonotype was counted a few times. The chain is built from TRBV6-5 and TRBJ2-2, with 8 bases that match TRBD1. This CDR3 comprises 17 residues. V gave up 5 bases and J gave up 4 bases; unmatched junction bases: 12. Germline CDR1 MNHEY, CDR2 SVGAGI. CDR3 sequence: CASSALPGGSSTGELFF. CDR3 DNA: TGTGCCAGCAGTGCCCTTCCAGGGGGCAGTAGCACCGGGGAGCTGTTTTTT.

This clonotype has ten or more counts. The rearrangement joins TRBV5-1 to TRBJ2-7, with D unclear. This CDR3 is 13 amino acids long. Germline V gene lookup returns CDR1 SGHRS and CDR2 YFSETQ. Trimming removed 0 bases from V and 4 bases from J, with 8 bases in between. The CDR3 DNA reads TGCGCCAGCAGCTTGGGTTCGGCGTACGAGCAGTACTTC. Protein product: CASSLGSAYEQYF.

The chain couples TRBV4-2 to TRBJ1-1; no clear D gene. The length of the CDR3 is 14 residues. Trimming pared 0 bases from V and 6 bases from J, leaving 11 bases between. Germline values: CDR1 LGHNA, CDR2 YNFKEQ. CDR3 residues: CASSQDRSGPEAFF. CDR3 DNA: TGTGCCAGCAGCCAAGATAGATCCGGACCTGAAGCTTTCTTT.

The rearrangement links TRBV3-1 to TRBJ2-4; no firm D call. Germline V gives CDR1 LGHDT, CDR2 YNNKEL (reference sequence). The CDR3 is 14 residues long. The germline V and J ends were trimmed by 1 base and 8 bases, with 12 bases remaining between them. The CDR3 DNA sequence: TGTGCCAGCAGCCAAGCCCAACAGAGGTACATTCAGTACTTC. Encoded protein: CASSQAQQRYIQYF.

This clonotype was detected many times. V gene TRBV7-9 combines with J gene TRBJ2-3; the D is unclear. This CDR3 comprises 10 residues. Trimming removed 5 bases from V and 6 bases from J, with 3 bases in between. CDR1 and CDR2 (germline): SEHNR, FQNEAQ (reference sequence). CDR3 amino acids: CASSADTQYF. The CDR3 DNA reads as TGTGCCAGCAGCGCGGATACGCAGTATTTT.

In this sample, this clonotype turned up a few times. The V and J genes are TRBV11-2 and TRBJ2-1, with 10 bases matching TRBD2. Trimming cost V 3 bases and J 4 bases; bases outside gene matches: 3. CDR3 length: 15 amino acids. Germline CDR1 is SGHAT and CDR2 is FQNNGV. CDR3 in DNA: TGTGCCAGCAGCTTGCGGACTAGCGGTTACAATGAGCAGTTCTTC. Translation: CASSLRTSGYNEQFF.

This clonotype was counted at least ten times. The chain joins TRBV20-1 to TRBJ1-5; D ambiguous. Germline assignment: CDR1 DFQATT and CDR2 SNEGSKA (reference sequence). This CDR3 contains 13 residues. The V end lost 4 bases, the J end lost 3 bases, and 10 bases lay between the germline ends. The chain's CDR3 is CSATVGSNQPQHF. CDR3 bases: TGCAGTGCTACTGTGGGGTCCAATCAGCCCCAGCATTTT.

This clonotype was seen a handful of times. DNA of the CDR3: TGTGCCAGCTCACCTACGAGCTCCTATAATTCACCCCTCCACTTT. It specifies CASSPTSSYNSPLHF. The chain combines TRBV18 with TRBJ1-6; D unclear. The germline CDR1 and CDR2 sequences are KGHSH and LQKENI. Deletions cut 3 bases from V and 0 bases from J, with 6 bases between. The CDR3 is 15 residues long.